The next 30 T cell receptor beta chains were all read from a single sample in a study of identical twins. TCRdb reprocessed the 5' RACE reads via MiXCR and lists one record per CDR3 protein. Of hundreds of thousands of distinct CDR3 sequences listed, around 10% are singletons. The specimen was memory (CD45RO+) T cells sorted from blood. Every receptor here comes from a young woman in good health.

This clonotype was seen only a few times. V is TRBV12-3 or TRBV12-4 and J is TRBJ1-1, with 7 bases lining up with TRBD1. This CDR3 has 14 residues. J was trimmed by 11 bases and V by 3 bases; bases with no gene match: 12. The CDR3 coding sequence is TGTGCCAGCAGTTTGGGAGGGGGCCCCGTGGAGGCTTTCTTT. Its translation: CASSLGGGPVEAFF.

This clonotype has a handful of counts. The V call is TRBV19, the J call TRBJ2-7; 12 bases align to TRBD2. Germline trimming cut 3 bases from V and 5 bases from J; bases unmatched to any gene: 5. The CDR3 runs to 15 residues. In germline, CDR1 is LNHDA, CDR2 SQIVND (reference sequence). CDR3 sequence reads: CASSIITSGRNEQYF. The CDR3 nucleotides read TGTGCCAGTAGTATCATAACTAGCGGGAGGAACGAGCAGTACTTC.

The gene calls are TRBV7-2 and TRBJ1-2; no clear D gene. This CDR3 comprises 16 residues. Between the trimmed V and J ends, which lost 1 base and 2 bases, there was a span of 14 bases. Germline CDR1 is SGHTA and CDR2 is FQGNSA. The CDR3 DNA reads TGTGCCAGCAGCTTAGTGGTAGGAAGACCCAACTATGGCTACACCTTC. Its protein product is CASSLVVGRPNYGYTF.

There are many counts of this clonotype. This rearrangement joins TRBV3-1 to TRBJ2-1; D gene unclear. Between the trimmed V and J ends, which lost 2 bases and 4 bases, there was a span of 12 bases. This CDR3 is built from 15 residues. The germline gives CDR1 LGHDT, CDR2 YNNKEL (reference sequence). CDR3 bases: TGTGCCAGCAGCCAAAAATCCACCGGGTACAATGAGCAGTTCTTC. Its protein is CASSQKSTGYNEQFF.

In its sample, this clonotype was seen a few times. The chain employs TRBV2 and TRBJ2-7, with no clear D. This CDR3 has 11 residues. V was pared by 9 bases and J by 3 bases, with 9 bases between. CDR1 and CDR2 (germline): SNHLY, FYNNEI. This CDR3 reads CASRLNYEQYF. As DNA, the CDR3 is TGTGCCAGTCGTCTCAACTACGAGCAGTACTTC.

CDR3 in amino acids: CSAVMAALNEQFF. CDR3 DNA: TGCAGTGCGGTGATGGCGGCCCTCAATGAGCAGTTCTTC. The chain joins TRBV20-1 to TRBJ2-1; no definite D call. The CDR3 runs 13 residues. Trimming pared 6 bases from V and 6 bases from J, leaving 15 bases between. CDR1 and CDR2 from the germline V gene are DFQATT and SNEGSKA (reference sequence).

Only a few counts were recorded for this clonotype. At one of its ends the junction is not consistent with the germline gene, which may arise from a read error. The chain employs TRBV7-8 and TRBJ2-3; no firm D call. The CDR3 is 14 residues long. The germline gives CDR1 SGHVS, CDR2 FQNEAQ. CDR3 DNA sequence: TGTGCCAGCAGCTCCTGGGCCCGCACCGATACGCAGTATTTT. Amino acids: CASSSWARTDTQYF.

This clonotype was observed many times. The J gene is TRBJ1-5, the V gene TRBV21-1. TRBV21-1 is noted as a pseudogene. The CDR3 has 20 amino acids. The CDR3 DNA is TGTGCCAGCAGACTCCCCGAGTCTGACCCCTCTTCCCCTTACAATCAGCCCCAGCATTTT. The encoded protein is CASRLPESDPSSPYNQPQHF.

In its sample, this clonotype was seen many times. This sequence joins TRBV12-3 or TRBV12-4 and TRBJ1-1, with D unclear. V lost 6 bases and J 0 bases, leaving 14 bases between the germline ends. This CDR3 is built from 15 residues. The CDR3 nucleotides read TGTGCCAGCAGCCCCCTCCGGGCGTTGAACACTGAAGCTTTCTTT. Translated: CASSPLRALNTEAFF.

This clonotype appeared a few times. The chain has TRBV5-6 and TRBJ1-2, with D perhaps matching TRBD1 (6 bases). CDR3 length: 16 residues. The V gene lost 0 bases and the J gene lost 4 bases, with 16 bases spanning the gap. Germline CDR1 is SGHDT and CDR2 is YYEEEE. The CDR3 DNA reads as TGTGCCAGCAGCTTGGTCCAACAGGGTCTTGGCTATGGCTACACCTTC. Protein: CASSLVQQGLGYGYTF.

The table lists this clonotype with a few counts. The chain employs TRBV9 and TRBJ2-1, with 10 nucleotides matching TRBD2. CDR1 SGDLS and CDR2 YYNGEE come from the germline V gene. V gave up 4 bases and J gave up 5 bases; unmatched junction bases: 9. This CDR3 is 16 amino acids long. The CDR3: CASSPSSGGPNNEQFF. CDR3 coding DNA: TGTGCCAGCAGCCCATCTAGCGGGGGCCCCAACAATGAGCAGTTCTTC.

This clonotype was counted a few times. The chain is built from TRBV12-3 or TRBV12-4 and TRBJ1-5; 8 bases agree with TRBD1. This CDR3 region has 12 residues. With V trimmed by 4 bases and J by 7 bases, 0 bases remained unmatched. Here the CDR3 reads CASSWDRQPQHF. Here the CDR3 DNA reads TGTGCCAGCAGTTGGGACAGGCAGCCCCAGCATTTT.

This clonotype was counted many times. The J gene is TRBJ2-1, the V gene TRBV20-1; maybe TRBD2 (7 bases). Trimming left V 5 bases short and J 4 bases short, with 21 bases between. Germline V lookup: CDR1 DFQATT, CDR2 SNEGSKA (reference sequence). This CDR3 comprises 16 residues. The CDR3: CSARRRGGDQYNEQFF. The CDR3 DNA sequence: TGCAGTGCTCGGCGCCGAGGGGGGGACCAATACAATGAGCAGTTCTTC.

This CDR3 reads CASSEGQLGQPQHF. CDR3 sequence (DNA): TGTGCCAGCAGTGAGGGACAGCTGGGCCAGCCCCAGCATTTT. This chain connects TRBV6-1 to TRBJ1-5; the match to TRBD1 covers 7 bases. The junction had 6 bases not matched to a gene; V was cut back by 3 bases and J by 7 bases. From germline, CDR1 is MNHNS and CDR2 SASEGT. The CDR3 contains 14 residues.

This rearrangement joins TRBV7-2 to TRBJ2-1, with D perhaps matching TRBD2 (7 bases). From germline, CDR1 is SGHTA and CDR2 FQGNSA. The V gene lost 7 bases and the J gene lost 7 bases, with 17 bases spanning the gap. The CDR3 spans 14 residues. CDR3 region: CASIAGAAGNEQFF. CDR3 nucleotide sequence: TGTGCCAGCATTGCAGGGGCAGCGGGGAATGAGCAGTTCTTC.

The V gene is TRBV19, the J gene TRBJ2-3; 8 bases are a match to TRBD2. The junction had 9 bases not matched to a gene; V was cut back by 6 bases and J by 1 base. This CDR3 has 16 amino acids. Per germline, CDR1 LNHDA and CDR2 SQIVND (reference sequence). The DNA for the CDR3 is TGTGCCAGTAGCGGCATAGCGGGACGGGGCACAGATACGCAGTATTTT. Its translation is CASSGIAGRGTDTQYF.

In this sample, this clonotype turned up a few times. The chain's CDR3 is CSARLKGQFNSPLHF. The CDR3 nucleotides read TGCAGTGCTAGATTAAAGGGACAGTTCAATTCACCCCTCCACTTT. This sequence joins TRBV20-1 and TRBJ1-6, with 7 bases identical to TRBD1. This CDR3 has 15 residues. Germline values: CDR1 DFQATT, CDR2 SNEGSKA (reference sequence). Germline trimming cut 2 bases from V and 7 bases from J; bases unmatched to any gene: 8.

This clonotype was seen a handful of times. The V and J genes are TRBV27 and TRBJ2-7; 8 positions agree with TRBD1. Germline loops: CDR1 MNHEY, CDR2 SMNVEV (reference sequence). The length of the CDR3 is 15 residues. The V gene end was trimmed by 5 bases and the J gene end by 6 bases; junction bases not matched to a gene: 12. The CDR3 protein is CASSLGQGEKGEQYF. In DNA form, the CDR3 reads TGTGCCAGCAGTCTCGGACAGGGTGAGAAAGGCGAGCAGTACTTC.

This rearrangement joins TRBV20-1 to TRBJ2-1; 7 bases align to TRBD2. The CDR3 has 18 amino acids. V shed 0 bases, J shed 7 bases, and the junction held 18 bases outside the gene matches. The germline gives CDR1 DFQATT, CDR2 SNEGSKA (reference sequence). The CDR3 sequence: CSARDAGVGGGRVNEQFF. CDR3 nucleotides: TGCAGTGCTAGAGATGCGGGGGTTGGGGGTGGGAGAGTAAATGAGCAGTTCTTC.

This clonotype was recorded many times. The gene calls are TRBV12-3 or TRBV12-4 and TRBJ1-1; D unresolved. Trimming removed 4 bases from V and 11 bases from J, with 11 bases in between. The CDR3 runs 11 residues. Here the CDR3 DNA reads TGTGCCAGCAGTTCGGGGTTTCGGGCTTTCTTT. It codes for CASSSGFRAFF.

This sequence joins TRBV7-2 and TRBJ2-1, with 10 bases aligning to TRBD2. CDR1 and CDR2 (germline): SGHTA, FQGNSA. The CDR3 is 15 residues long. V was pared by 4 bases and J by 3 bases, with 3 bases of the junction left unmatched. In DNA, the CDR3 is TGTGCCAGCAGCTCCACTAGCGGGAACTACAATGAGCAGTTCTTC. Its translation: CASSSTSGNYNEQFF.

This clonotype was seen only a few times. The chain is built from TRBV12-3 or TRBV12-4 and TRBJ2-7, with 8 bases that match TRBD2. The V segment lost 6 bases and the J segment 1 base; nucleotides outside the gene matches: 5. The CDR3 covers 14 residues. DNA of the CDR3: TGTGCCAGCAGCGCCGGGGGGGCGTCCTACGAGCAGTACTTC. This translates into CASSAGGASYEQYF.

This clonotype was counted ten times or more. The chain has TRBV27 and TRBJ1-2, with a possible D match to TRBD1 (5 bases). V was clipped by 2 bases and J by 7 bases, with 14 bases between them. Germline CDR1 is MNHEY and CDR2 is SMNVEV (reference sequence). The CDR3 totals 14 residues. In DNA, the CDR3 is TGTGCCAGCAGTTTACAACCAGGGATAGGTGGCTACACCTTC. This encodes CASSLQPGIGGYTF.

This clonotype came up many times. The chain is built from TRBV7-2 and TRBJ1-1; D remains unclear. Germline CDR1 SGHTA, CDR2 FQGNSA. V lost 5 bases, J lost 5 bases, and 12 bases lay in between. The CDR3 covers 13 residues. The DNA for the CDR3 is TGTGCCAGCAGCAGGACGATTTTGACTGAAGCTTTCTTT. This sequence encodes CASSRTILTEAFF. Using reference TRBV7-2 and TRBJ1-1 for the parts outside the CDR3, the full variable domain is GAGVSQSPSNKVTEKGKDVELRCDPISGHTALYWYRQSLGQGLEFLIYFQGNSAPDKSGLPSDRFSAERTGGSVSTLTIQRTQQEDSAVYLCASSRTILTEAFFGQGTRLTVV.

This clonotype was observed many times. This chain joins TRBV20-1 and TRBJ2-1; D is unresolved. Per the germline V gene, CDR1 is DFQATT and CDR2 is SNEGSKA (reference sequence). V lost 0 bases and J lost 4, with 4 bases in between. The CDR3 loop spans 12 amino acids. CDR3 region: CSARDPYNEQFF. In nucleotides, the CDR3 is TGCAGTGCTAGAGATCCATACAATGAGCAGTTCTTC.

There are a few counts of this clonotype. This chain connects TRBV5-1 to TRBJ2-1; TRBD2 matches at 12 bases. CDR1 is SGHRS, CDR2 YFSETQ, per germline. V trimming: 0 bases; J trimming: 5 bases; junction bases outside the gene matches: 3. This CDR3 has 16 amino acids. The CDR3 bases are TGCGCCAGCAGCTTGGACCCTAGCGGGGGGGACAATGAGCAGTTCTTC. As protein: CASSLDPSGGDNEQFF.

This clonotype was recorded at least ten times. This chain uses TRBV5-1 with TRBJ2-5; the match to TRBD1 covers 8 bases. In germline, CDR1 is SGHRS, CDR2 YFSETQ. Trimming removed 3 bases from V and 5 bases from J; junction bases left unmatched: 12. The CDR3 consists of 16 residues. CDR3 coding DNA: TGCGCCAGCAGCTCGGTGACAGGGGCTGAGATGGAGACCCAGTACTTC. This sequence encodes CASSSVTGAEMETQYF. Based on the CDR3 plus reference TRBV5-1 and TRBJ2-5, the full variable domain is KAGVTQTPRYLIKTRGQQVTLSCSPISGHRSVSWYQQTPGQGLQFLFEYFSETQRNKGNFPGRFSGRQFSNSRSEMNVSTLELGDSALYLCASSSVTGAEMETQYFGPGTRLLVL.

V is TRBV11-1 and J is TRBJ2-3; 7 nucleotides line up with TRBD1. The CDR3 totals 18 residues. The junction had 12 bases not matched to a gene; V was cut back by 1 base and J by 2 bases. Looked up from germline, CDR1 is SGHAT and CDR2 is FQDESV (reference sequence). The CDR3 protein is CASSLESRDRGFTDTQYF. CDR3 in DNA: TGTGCCAGCAGCTTAGAATCCCGGGACAGAGGTTTCACAGATACGCAGTATTTT.

V usage is TRBV10-3 and J usage is TRBJ2-3, with 11 positions matching TRBD2. J gave up 4 bases and V 3 bases, and 0 bases lay outside the gene matches. The CDR3 is 14 amino acids. The V gene's germline CDR1 is ENHRY and CDR2 SYGVKD. The CDR3 DNA reads as TGTGCCATCAGTGAACTAGCGGGAGCAGATACGCAGTATTTT. Translating it yields CAISELAGADTQYF.

This clonotype came up many times. The rearrangement uses TRBV24-1 and TRBJ1-2; no definite D call. V lost 2 bases and J 1 base, leaving 4 bases between the germline ends. The CDR3 extends over 13 amino acids. Germline loops: CDR1 KGHDR, CDR2 SFDVKD. CDR3 bases: TGTGCCACCAGTGATTCAGATAACTATGGCTACACCTTC. Its protein product is CATSDSDNYGYTF.